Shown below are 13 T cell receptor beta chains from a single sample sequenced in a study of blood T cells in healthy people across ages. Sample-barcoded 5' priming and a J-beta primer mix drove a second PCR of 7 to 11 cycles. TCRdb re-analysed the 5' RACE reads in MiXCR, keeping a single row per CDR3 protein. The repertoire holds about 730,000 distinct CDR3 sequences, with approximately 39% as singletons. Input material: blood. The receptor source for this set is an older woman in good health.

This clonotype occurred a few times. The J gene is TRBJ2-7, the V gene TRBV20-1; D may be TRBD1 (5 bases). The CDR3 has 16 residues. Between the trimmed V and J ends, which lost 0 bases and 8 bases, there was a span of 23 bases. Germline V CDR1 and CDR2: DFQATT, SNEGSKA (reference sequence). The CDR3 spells CSARERVGAVNTKQYF. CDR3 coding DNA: TGCAGTGCTAGAGAAAGGGTAGGGGCGGTCAATACGAAGCAGTACTTC.

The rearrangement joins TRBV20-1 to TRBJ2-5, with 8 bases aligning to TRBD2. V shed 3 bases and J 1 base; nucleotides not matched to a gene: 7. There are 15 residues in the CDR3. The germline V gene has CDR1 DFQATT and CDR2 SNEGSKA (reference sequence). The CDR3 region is CSASARGGFQETQYF. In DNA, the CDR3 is TGCAGTGCTAGCGCCCGCGGGGGGTTCCAAGAGACCCAGTACTTC.

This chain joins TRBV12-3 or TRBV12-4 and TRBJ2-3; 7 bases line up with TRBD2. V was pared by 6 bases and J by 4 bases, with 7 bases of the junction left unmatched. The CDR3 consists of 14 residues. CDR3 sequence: CASRGRAGSDTQYF. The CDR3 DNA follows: TGTGCCAGCAGGGGACGAGCGGGATCAGATACGCAGTATTTT.

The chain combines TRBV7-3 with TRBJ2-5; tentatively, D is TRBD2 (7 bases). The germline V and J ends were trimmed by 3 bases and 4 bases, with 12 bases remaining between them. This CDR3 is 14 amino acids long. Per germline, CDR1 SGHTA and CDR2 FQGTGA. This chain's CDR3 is CASSFGGGPETQYF. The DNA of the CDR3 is TGTGCCAGCAGCTTCGGCGGGGGCCCAGAGACCCAGTACTTC.

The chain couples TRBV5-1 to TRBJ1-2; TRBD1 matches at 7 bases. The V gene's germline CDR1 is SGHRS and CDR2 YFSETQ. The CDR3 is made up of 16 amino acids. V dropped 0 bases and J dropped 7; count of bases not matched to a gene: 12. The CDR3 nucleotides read TGCGCCAGCAGCTTGGCCCCAGGGGGGAAGAATGGTGGCTACACCTTC. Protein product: CASSLAPGGKNGGYTF.

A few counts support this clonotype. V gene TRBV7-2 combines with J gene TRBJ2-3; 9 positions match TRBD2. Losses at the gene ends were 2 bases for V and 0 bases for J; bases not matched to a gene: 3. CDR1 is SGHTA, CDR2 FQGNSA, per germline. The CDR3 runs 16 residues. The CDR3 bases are TGTGCCAGCAGCTTATCTAGCGGGGCTAGCACAGATACGCAGTATTTT. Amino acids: CASSLSSGASTDTQYF.

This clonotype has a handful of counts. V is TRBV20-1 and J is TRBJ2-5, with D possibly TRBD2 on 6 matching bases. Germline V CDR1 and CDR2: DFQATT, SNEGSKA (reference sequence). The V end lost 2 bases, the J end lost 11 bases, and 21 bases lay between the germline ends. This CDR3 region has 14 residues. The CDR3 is CSARSWTAPGEQYF. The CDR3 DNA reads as TGCAGTGCTAGATCCTGGACCGCACCGGGGGAGCAGTACTTC.

The CDR3 loop is CSVEGEKLFF. For the CDR3, the DNA is TGCAGCGTTGAGGGAGAAAAACTGTTTTTT. The rearrangement links TRBV29-1 to TRBJ1-4; D is undetermined. V lost 3 bases and J 8 bases, leaving 4 bases between the germline ends. Per the germline V gene, CDR1 is SQVTM and CDR2 is ANQGSEA. The CDR3 is made up of 10 amino acids.

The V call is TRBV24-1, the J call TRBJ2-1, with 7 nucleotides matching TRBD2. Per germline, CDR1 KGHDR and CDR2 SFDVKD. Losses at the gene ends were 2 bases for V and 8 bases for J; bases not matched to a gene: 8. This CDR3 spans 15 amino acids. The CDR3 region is CATSDSLGGVDEQFF. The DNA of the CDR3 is TGTGCCACCAGTGATTCGCTGGGGGGGGTGGATGAGCAGTTCTTC.

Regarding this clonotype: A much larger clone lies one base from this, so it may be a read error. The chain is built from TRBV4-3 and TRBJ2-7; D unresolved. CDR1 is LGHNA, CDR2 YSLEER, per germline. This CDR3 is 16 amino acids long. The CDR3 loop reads CASSQTPLRSSYGQYF. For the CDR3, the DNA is TGCGCCAGCAGCCAAACGCCCCTGAGAAGCTCCTACGGGCAGTACTTC.

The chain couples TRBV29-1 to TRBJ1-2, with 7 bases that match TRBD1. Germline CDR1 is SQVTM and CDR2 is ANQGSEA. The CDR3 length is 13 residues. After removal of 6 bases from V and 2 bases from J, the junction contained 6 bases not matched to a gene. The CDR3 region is CSVTGLKNYGYTF. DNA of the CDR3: TGCAGCGTGACAGGGTTAAAGAACTATGGCTACACCTTC.

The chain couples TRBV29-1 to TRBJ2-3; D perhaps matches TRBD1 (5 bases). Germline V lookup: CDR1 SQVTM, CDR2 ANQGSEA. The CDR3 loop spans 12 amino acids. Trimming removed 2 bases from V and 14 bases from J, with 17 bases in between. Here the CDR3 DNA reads TGCAGCGTTGAACGGCAGGGCGGTCTGGTGTATTTT. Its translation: CSVERQGGLVYF.

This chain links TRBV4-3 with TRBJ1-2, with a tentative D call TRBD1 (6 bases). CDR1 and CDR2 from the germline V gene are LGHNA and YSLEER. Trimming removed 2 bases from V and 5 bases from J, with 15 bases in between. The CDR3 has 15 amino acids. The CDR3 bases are TGCGCCAGCAGCCAATACTGGGGGGCGGGATATGGCTACACCTTC. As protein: CASSQYWGAGYGYTF.